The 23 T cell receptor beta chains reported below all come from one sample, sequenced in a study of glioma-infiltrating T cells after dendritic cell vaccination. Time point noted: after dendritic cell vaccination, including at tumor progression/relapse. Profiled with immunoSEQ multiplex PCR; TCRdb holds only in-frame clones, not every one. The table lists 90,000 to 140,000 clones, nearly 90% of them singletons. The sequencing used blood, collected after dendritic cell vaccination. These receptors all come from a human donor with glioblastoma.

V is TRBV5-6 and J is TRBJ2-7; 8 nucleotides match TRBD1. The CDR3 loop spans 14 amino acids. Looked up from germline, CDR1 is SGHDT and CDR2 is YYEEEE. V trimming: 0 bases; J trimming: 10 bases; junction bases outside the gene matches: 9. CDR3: CASSLERDRWLQYF. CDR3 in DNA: TGTGCCAGCAGCTTGGAAAGGGACAGGTGGCTCCAGTACTTC.

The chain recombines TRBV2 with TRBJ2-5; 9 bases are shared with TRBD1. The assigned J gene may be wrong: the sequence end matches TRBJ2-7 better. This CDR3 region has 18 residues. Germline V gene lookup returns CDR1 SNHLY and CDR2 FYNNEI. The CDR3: CASSLGQGHSIYSYEQYF. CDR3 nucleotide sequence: TGTGCCAGCAGCCTCGGACAGGGGCACTCAATCTACTCCTACGAGCAGTACTTC.

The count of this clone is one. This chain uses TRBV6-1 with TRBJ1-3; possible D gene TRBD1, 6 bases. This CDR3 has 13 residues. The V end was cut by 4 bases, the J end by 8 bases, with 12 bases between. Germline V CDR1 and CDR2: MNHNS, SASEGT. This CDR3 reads CASSVTGSDTIYF. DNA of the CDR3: TGTGCCAGCAGTGTAACAGGGTCTGACACCATATATTTT.

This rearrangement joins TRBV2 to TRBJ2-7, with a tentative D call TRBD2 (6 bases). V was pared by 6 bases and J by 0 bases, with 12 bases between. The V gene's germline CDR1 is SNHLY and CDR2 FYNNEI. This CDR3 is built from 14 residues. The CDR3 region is CASRGTVSSYEQYF. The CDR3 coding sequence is TGTGCCAGCAGAGGGACTGTGAGCTCCTACGAGCAGTACTTC.

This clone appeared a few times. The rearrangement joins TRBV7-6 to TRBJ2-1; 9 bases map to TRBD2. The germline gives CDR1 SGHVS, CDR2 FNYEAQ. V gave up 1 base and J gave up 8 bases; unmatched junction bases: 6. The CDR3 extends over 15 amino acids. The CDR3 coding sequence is TGTGCCAGCAGCTTAGAGTCGGCGGGGGGGCATGAGCAGTTCTTC. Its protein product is CASSLESAGGHEQFF.

The CDR3 loop is CASSFGVNEQFF. The CDR3 region has the DNA TGTGCCAGCAGCTTCGGGGTCAATGAGCAGTTCTTC. The chain combines TRBV5-4 with TRBJ2-1; a possible D gene is TRBD2 (5 bases). The germline V and J ends were trimmed by 2 bases and 6 bases, with 6 bases remaining between them. Germline CDR1 and CDR2: SGHNT and YYREEE (reference sequence). The CDR3 is made up of 12 amino acids.

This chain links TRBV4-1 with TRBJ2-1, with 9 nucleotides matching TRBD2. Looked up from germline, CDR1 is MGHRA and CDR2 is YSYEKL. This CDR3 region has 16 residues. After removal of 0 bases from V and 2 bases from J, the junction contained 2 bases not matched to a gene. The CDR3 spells CASSQDSGRPYNEQFF. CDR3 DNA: TGCGCCAGCAGCCAAGATAGCGGGAGACCCTACAATGAGCAGTTCTTC.

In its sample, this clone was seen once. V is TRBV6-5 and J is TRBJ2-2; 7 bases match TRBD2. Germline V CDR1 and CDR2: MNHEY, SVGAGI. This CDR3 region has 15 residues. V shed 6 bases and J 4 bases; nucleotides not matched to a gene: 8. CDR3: CASRSAGVGTGELFF. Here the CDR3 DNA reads TGTGCCAGCAGAAGCGCGGGAGTGGGCACCGGGGAGCTGTTTTTT.

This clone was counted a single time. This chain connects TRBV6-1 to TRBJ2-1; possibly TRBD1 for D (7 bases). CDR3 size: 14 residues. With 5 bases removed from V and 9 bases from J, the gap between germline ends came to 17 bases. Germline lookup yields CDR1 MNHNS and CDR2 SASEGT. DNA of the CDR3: TGTGCCAGCAGTCCAGGAGGGGGCTCTGGTGAGCAGTTCTTC. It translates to CASSPGGGSGEQFF.

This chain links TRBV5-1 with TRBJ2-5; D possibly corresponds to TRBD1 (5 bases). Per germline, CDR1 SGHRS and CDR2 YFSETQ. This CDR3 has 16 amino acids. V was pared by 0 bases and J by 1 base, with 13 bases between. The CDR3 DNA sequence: TGCGCCAGCAGCTTGGGCTCAGGGCCCTTCCAAGAGACCCAGTACTTC. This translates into CASSLGSGPFQETQYF.

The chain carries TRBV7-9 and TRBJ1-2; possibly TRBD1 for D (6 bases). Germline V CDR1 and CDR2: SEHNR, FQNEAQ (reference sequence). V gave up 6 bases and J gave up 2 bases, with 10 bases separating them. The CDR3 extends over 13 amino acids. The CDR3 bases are TGTGCCAGCAGTCCCCAGGGGAACTATGGCTACACCTTC. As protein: CASSPQGNYGYTF.

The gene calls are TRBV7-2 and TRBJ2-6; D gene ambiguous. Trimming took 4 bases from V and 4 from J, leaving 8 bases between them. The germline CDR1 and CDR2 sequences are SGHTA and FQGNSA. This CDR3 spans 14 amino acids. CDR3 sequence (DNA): TGTGCCAGCAGCTGGGCCTTCGGGGCCAACGTCCTGACTTTC. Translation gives CASSWAFGANVLTF. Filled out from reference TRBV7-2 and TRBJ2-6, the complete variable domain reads GAGVSQSPSNKVTEKGKDVELRCDPISGHTALYWYRQSLGQGLEFLIYFQGNSAPDKSGLPSDRFSAERTGGSVSTLTIQRTQQEDSAVYLCASSWAFGANVLTFGAGSRLTVL.

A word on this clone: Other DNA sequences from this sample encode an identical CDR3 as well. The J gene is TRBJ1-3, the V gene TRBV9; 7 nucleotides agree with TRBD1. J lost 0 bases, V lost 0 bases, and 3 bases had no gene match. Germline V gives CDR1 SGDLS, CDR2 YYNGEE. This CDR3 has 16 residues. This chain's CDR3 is CASSVGRQGSGNTIYF. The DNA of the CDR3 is TGTGCCAGCAGCGTAGGACGACAGGGCTCTGGAAACACCATATATTTT.

CDR3 sequence: CASSVDRYEQYF. The CDR3 region has the DNA TGTGCCAGCAGTGTCGACAGGTACGAGCAGTACTTC. The chain joins TRBV6-1 to TRBJ2-7; tentative D call: TRBD1 (6 bases). V shed 4 bases and J shed 4 bases, with 8 bases lying between them. Germline CDR1 reads MNHNS; CDR2 reads SASEGT. The CDR3 runs to 12 residues.

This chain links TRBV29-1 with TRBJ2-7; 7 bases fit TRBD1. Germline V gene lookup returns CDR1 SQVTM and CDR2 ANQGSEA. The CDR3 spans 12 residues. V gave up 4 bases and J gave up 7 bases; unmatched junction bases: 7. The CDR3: CSVGQGDGEQYF. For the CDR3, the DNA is TGCAGCGTTGGACAGGGTGATGGGGAGCAGTACTTC.

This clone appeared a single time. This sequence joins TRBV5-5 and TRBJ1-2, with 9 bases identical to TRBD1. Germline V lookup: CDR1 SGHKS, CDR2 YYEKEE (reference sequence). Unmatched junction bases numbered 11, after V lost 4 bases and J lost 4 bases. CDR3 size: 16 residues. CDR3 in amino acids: CASSLSPGQGVYGYTF. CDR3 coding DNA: TGTGCCAGCAGCCTTTCACCGGGACAGGGTGTCTATGGCTACACCTTC.

The CDR3 DNA is TGTGCCAGCAGTCTGACCGGGACAGGCAACTATGGCTACACCTTC. This gives the protein CASSLTGTGNYGYTF. This rearrangement joins TRBV27 to TRBJ1-2; 8 bases agree with TRBD1. The CDR3 runs 15 residues. The V gene's germline CDR1 is MNHEY and CDR2 SMNVEV (reference sequence). J gave up 2 bases and V 5 bases, and 7 bases lay outside the gene matches.

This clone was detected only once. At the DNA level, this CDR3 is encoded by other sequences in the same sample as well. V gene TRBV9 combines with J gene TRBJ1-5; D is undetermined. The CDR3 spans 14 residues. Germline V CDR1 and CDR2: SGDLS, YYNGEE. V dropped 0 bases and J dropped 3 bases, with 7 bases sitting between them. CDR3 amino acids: CASSVGQINQPQHF. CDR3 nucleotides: TGTGCCAGCAGCGTAGGGCAGATCAATCAGCCCCAGCATTTT.

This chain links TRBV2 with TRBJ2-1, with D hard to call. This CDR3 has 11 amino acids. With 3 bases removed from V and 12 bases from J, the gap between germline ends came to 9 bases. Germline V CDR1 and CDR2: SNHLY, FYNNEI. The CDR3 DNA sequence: TGTGCCAGCAGTGATAGCAGCCCGCAGTTCTTC. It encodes CASSDSSPQFF.

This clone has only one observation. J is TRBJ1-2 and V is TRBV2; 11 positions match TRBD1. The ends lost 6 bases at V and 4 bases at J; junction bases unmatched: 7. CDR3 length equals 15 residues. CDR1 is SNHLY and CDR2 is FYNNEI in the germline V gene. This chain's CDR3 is CASSSGTGGSYGYTF. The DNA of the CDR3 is TGTGCCAGCAGCTCCGGGACAGGGGGTTCCTATGGCTACACCTTC. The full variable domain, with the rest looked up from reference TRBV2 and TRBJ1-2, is EPEVTQTPSHQVTQMGQEVILRCVPISNHLYFYWYRQILGQKVEFLVSFYNNEISEKSEIFDDQFSVERPDGSNFTLKIRSTKLEDSAMYFCASSSGTGGSYGYTFGSGTRLTVV.

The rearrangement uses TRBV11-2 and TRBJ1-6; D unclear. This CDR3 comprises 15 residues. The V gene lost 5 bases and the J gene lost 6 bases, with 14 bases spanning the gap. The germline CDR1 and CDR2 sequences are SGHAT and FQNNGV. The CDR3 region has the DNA TGTGCCAGCAGCCCCCGGACTCCTCGTAATTCACCCCTCCACTTT. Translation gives CASSPRTPRNSPLHF.

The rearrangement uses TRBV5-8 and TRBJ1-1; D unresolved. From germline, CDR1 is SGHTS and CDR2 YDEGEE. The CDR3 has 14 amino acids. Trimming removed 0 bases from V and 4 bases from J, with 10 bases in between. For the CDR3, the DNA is TGTGCCAGCAGCTTGGGGGCCGGACTCACTGAAGCTTTCTTT. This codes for CASSLGAGLTEAFF.

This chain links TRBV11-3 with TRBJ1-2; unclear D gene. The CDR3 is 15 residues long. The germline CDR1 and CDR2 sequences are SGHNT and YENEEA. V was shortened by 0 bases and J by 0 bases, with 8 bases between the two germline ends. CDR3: CASSLDGGSNYGYTF. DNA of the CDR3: TGTGCCAGCAGCTTAGATGGAGGGTCTAACTATGGCTACACCTTC.